This T cell receptor beta chain derives from a study of T cell responses to AZD1222 COVID-19 vaccine. Germline loops: CDR1 SEHNR, CDR2 FQNEAQ (reference sequence). The CDR3 is 16 residues long. Trimming took off 5 bases at V and 8 bases at J, with 22 bases between the two ends. Method: immunoSEQ multiplex PCR; TCRdb's copy keeps in-frame clones and lacks some. The sample contains over 70,000 clones, roughly 89% of which appear only once. The sequence was obtained from an adult who received the AZD1222 COVID-19 vaccine. The gene calls are TRBV7-9 and TRBJ2-1; TRBD2 might be the D (6 bases). The sample was peripheral blood, taken 28 days after the second AZD1222 dose. CDR3 in amino acids: CASSPVALAHDHEQFF. CDR3 DNA: TGTGCCAGCAGCCCAGTGGCCCTAGCGCATGACCATGAGCAGTTCTTC. The full variable domain, with the rest looked up from reference TRBV7-9 and TRBJ2-1, is DTGVSQNPRHKITKRGQNVTFRCDPISEHNRLYWYRQTLGQGPEFLTYFQNEAQLEKSRLLSDRFSAERPKGSFSTLEIQRTEQGDSAMYLCASSPVALAHDHEQFFGPGTRLTVL.